This T cell receptor beta chain was sequenced during a study of OX40 agonist ivuxolimab in advanced cancers. Study details: At approximately 80% male, the cohort had a mean age of 60 years, ranging from about 20 to 80. Therapy given before enrollment (anti-PD-1, anti-PD-L1 or anti-CTLA-4) was allowed, and 40% had some.

This clone was detected only a few times. Its cognate antigen is unknown. Data came from immunoSEQ multiplex PCR; TCRdb stores just in-frame clones and leaves some out. The table has 74,000 or so clones, around 83% seen once. Autoimmune disease history or systemic immunosuppression disqualified patients. Findings and caveats of the study: The study did not work out the antigen specificity of the expanded peripheral T cells.

The CDR3 has 13 residues. The V gene's germline CDR1 is SQVTM and CDR2 ANQGSEA. The germline V and J ends were trimmed by 3 bases and 2 bases, with 11 bases remaining between them. The sequences come from CD4+ or CD8+ T cells sorted from blood, collected in a trial of the OX40 agonist ivuxolimab. V usage is TRBV29-1 and J usage is TRBJ2-7; no clear D gene. The receptor was derived from an adult with an advanced solid tumor such as melanoma, head and neck, liver or kidney cancer. CDR3: CSVESRKTYEQYF. CDR3 DNA: TGCAGCGTTGAGAGTAGGAAGACCTACGAGCAGTACTTC.